This T cell receptor beta chain was recovered during a study of human T cells and chemical hapten exposure. V lost 4 bases and J lost 1, with 13 bases in between. Germline lookup yields CDR1 SGHDN and CDR2 FVKESK. The CDR3 sequence is 15 residues long. Noted time point: healthy volunteer bleed at 6 weeks. The authors extracted total RNA from unfractionated whole blood. Each cDNA molecule in the library carried unique molecular identifiers. TCRdb re-called the RACE reads through MiXCR, storing one row per CDR3 protein. The table records 75,000 to 80,000 distinct CDR3 sequences, around 9.3% of them present only once.

This TCR was sampled from a female donor in good health. Some clones in this sample may be carry-over from other donors' samples. Sample: whole blood. This chain uses TRBV14 with TRBJ1-1; no reliable D call. As DNA, the CDR3 is TGTGCCAGCAGCCCATTAGTTTTGCGGAACACTGAAGCTTTCTTT. It codes for CASSPLVLRNTEAFF. The full variable domain, in which reference TRBV14 and TRBJ1-1 provide the parts outside the CDR3, is EAGVTQFPSHSVIEKGQTVTLRCDPISGHDNLYWYRRVMGKEIKFLLHFVKESKQDESGMPNNRFLAERTGGTYSTLKVQPAELEDSGVYFCASSPLVLRNTEAFFGQGTRLTVV.